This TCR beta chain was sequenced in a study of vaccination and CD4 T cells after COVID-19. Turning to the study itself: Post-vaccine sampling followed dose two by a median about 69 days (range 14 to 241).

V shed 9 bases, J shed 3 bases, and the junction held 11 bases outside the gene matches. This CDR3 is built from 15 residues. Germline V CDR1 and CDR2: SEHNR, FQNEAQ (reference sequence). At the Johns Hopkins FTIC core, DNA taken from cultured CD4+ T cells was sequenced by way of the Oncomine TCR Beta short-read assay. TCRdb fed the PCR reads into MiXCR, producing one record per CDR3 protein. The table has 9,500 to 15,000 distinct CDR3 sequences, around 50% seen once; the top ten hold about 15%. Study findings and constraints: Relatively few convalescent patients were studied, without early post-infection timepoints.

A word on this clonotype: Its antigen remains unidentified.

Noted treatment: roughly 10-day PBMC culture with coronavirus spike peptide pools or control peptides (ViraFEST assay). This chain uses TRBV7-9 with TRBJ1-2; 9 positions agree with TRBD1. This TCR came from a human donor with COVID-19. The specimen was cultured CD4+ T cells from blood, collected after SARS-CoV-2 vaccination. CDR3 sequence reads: CARSTRDRVYYGYTF. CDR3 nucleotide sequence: TGTGCCAGGTCGACCCGGGACAGGGTTTACTATGGCTACACCTTC. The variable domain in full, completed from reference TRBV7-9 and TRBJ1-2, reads DTGVSQNPRHKITKRGQNVTFRCDPISEHNRLYWYRQTLGQGPEFLTYFQNEAQLEKSRLLSDRFSAERPKGSFSTLEIQRTEQGDSAMYLCARSTRDRVYYGYTFGSGTRLTVV.